This T cell receptor (beta chain) was recorded in a study of OX40 agonist ivuxolimab in advanced cancers. For the study in its entirety: Ivuxolimab, which targeted the costimulatory receptor OX40 (CD134), was an agonistic, fully human IgG2 monoclonal antibody. Intravenous ivuxolimab was administered to patients every 2 weeks at six dose levels: 0.01, 0.1, 0.3, 1.5, 3 and 10 mg/kg. Peripheral TCRbeta sequencing was intended to test whether TCR sequence diversity was altered and clonal T-cell expansion was caused by ivuxolimab. Patients were allowed to have had prior anti-PD-1, anti-PD-L1 or anti-CTLA-4 therapy, and around two fifths of the dose-escalation patients had been treated with checkpoint inhibitors. Partial responses were achieved by three dose-escalation patients, of whom one had hepatocellular carcinoma and two had cutaneous melanoma. The dose-escalation cohort was about 83% male with a mean age of roughly 62 years, ranging from about 20 to 85. The paper covers the monotherapy dose-escalation part of the phase I ivuxolimab trial, which included N of about 50 patients. Of the roughly 51 patients in dose escalation, some 20 had hepatocellular carcinoma, about 15 had melanoma, 9 had renal cell carcinoma and 9 had head and neck cancer. Broad study findings and their caveats: Low levels of normalized T-cell clonal expansion were also shown by some nonresponding patients. After ivuxolimab, more expanded clones were found on average in CD8+ T cells than in CD4+ T cells. In the 0.1-3.0 mg/kg groups, partial responders had among the lowest normalized peripheral clonal expansion, particularly in CD8+ T cells. At doses of 0.1 to 3.0 mg/kg, clonal expansion of both CD4+ and CD8+ T cells in blood was seen between baseline and week 6. Which antigens the clonally expanded peripheral T cells were specific for was not determined.

Of note for this clone: Its antigen is unknown. No base quality values were provided; no much bigger clone lies one nucleotide off.

To sequence the TCRbeta CDR3 region, genomic DNA was isolated from the sorted cells. TCRbeta CDR3 regions were sequenced using the immunoSEQ Assay. The immuneACCESS repertoire file appears here via TCRdb, limited to in-frame rearrangements. These files lack a portion of the clones; in checked studies, under half of the deficit traces to unresolved V genes, and the cause of the others is not known. This sample comprises roughly 70,000 clones, approximately 91% of them detected only once. The ten largest clones represent under 0.4% of the sample. Patients with a history of autoimmune disease or receiving systemic immunosuppression were excluded from the trial. In every dose cohort, peripheral blood was drawn for TCR sequencing at baseline, cycle 4 day 1, and cycle 7 day 1. Samples came from an open-label, multicenter, first-in-human phase I dose-escalation trial of ivuxolimab. Adults with locally advanced or metastatic melanoma, renal cell carcinoma, hepatocellular carcinoma or head and neck squamous cell carcinoma were enrolled in the trial. CD4+ and CD8+ T cells were sorted separately from peripheral blood before TCR sequencing.

The specimen was CD4+ or CD8+ T cells sorted from blood, collected in a trial of the OX40 agonist ivuxolimab. The TCR was taken from an adult with an advanced solid tumor such as melanoma, head and neck, liver or kidney cancer.

The sequence in DNA is TGCGCCAGCAGCTCCGCCGTCGGGGGAGGGGGAAAGACCCAGTACTTC. It is translated as CASSSAVGGGGKTQYF. The rearranged segments are TRBV5-1 and TRBJ2-5, with a weak D call of TRBD2 (7 bases match). The CDR3 starts with the cysteine, ends with the phenylalanine, and has 16 residues. Left in the record is the CDR3 DNA by itself, 48 bases read in frame from the first base. Taken from the germline V gene, the CDR1 and CDR2 loops are SGHRS and YFSETQ. Trimming costs V 3 bases and J 6 bases, and their ends lie 21 bases apart.